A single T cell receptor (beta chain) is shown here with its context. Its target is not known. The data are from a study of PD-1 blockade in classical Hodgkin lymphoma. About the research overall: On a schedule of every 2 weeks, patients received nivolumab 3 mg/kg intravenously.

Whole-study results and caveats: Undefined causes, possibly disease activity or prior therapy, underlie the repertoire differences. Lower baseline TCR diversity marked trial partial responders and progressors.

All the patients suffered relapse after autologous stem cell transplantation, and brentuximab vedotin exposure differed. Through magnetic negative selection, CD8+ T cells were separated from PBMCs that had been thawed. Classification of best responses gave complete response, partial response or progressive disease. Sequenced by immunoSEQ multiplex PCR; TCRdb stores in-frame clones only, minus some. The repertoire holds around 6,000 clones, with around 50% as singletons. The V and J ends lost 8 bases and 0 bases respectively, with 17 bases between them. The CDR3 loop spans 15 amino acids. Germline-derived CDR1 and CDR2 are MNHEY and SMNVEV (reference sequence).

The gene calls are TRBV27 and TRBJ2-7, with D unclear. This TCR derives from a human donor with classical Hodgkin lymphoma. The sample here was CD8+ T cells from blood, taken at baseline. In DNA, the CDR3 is TGTGCCAGCTTCCTTACCGGGCCTAACTCCTACGAGCAGTACTTC. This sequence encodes CASFLTGPNSYEQYF.